This T cell receptor (beta chain) was identified in a study of T-cell reconstitution after alpha-beta-depleted transplantation in children. Study outcomes and limitations: Some patients' high day-60 TCRbeta diversity was traced to surviving recipient T cells and thymic progenitors. It was reported that alpha-beta T cells came from several hundred expanded graft clones (about two months after transplant). The authors attributed T-cell counts and diversity one year after transplant mostly to newly produced T cells.

This clonotype was observed a few times. The antigen is not known. Unique molecular identifiers were built into the TCRbeta library. Each CDR3 protein is one row after TCRdb ran MiXCR on the PCR reads. Of some 600,000 distinct CDR3 sequences listed, over 10% are singletons. The CDR3 is 14 residues long. Germline assignment: CDR1 LNHDA and CDR2 SQIVND (reference sequence). Between the trimmed V and J ends, which lost 8 bases and 7 bases, there was a span of 15 bases. The sequence was obtained from a male patient aged 10 to 17 who had a stem cell transplant for acute myeloid leukemia, so the T cells may come from the graft donor. The V and J genes are TRBV19 and TRBJ1-6; TRBD1 might be the D (5 bases). The specimen was PBMCs, mostly from graft donor cells, collected 360 days after TCRalphabeta/CD19-depleted stem cell transplant. CDR3 sequence (DNA): TGTGCCAGTCGTGAGGGACCGCAAAATTCACCCCTCCACTTT. It yields the protein CASREGPQNSPLHF.